This TCR beta chain was sequenced in a study of identical twins. A single record per CDR3 protein comes from TCRdb applying MiXCR to the 5' RACE reads. This sample has approximately 620,000 distinct CDR3 sequences, with 8.5% to 9% found just once. The CDR3 contains 15 residues. V was clipped by 4 bases and J by 5 bases, with 17 bases between them. The same data also contributed to another study, on yellow fever vaccine responses in identical twins.

The receptor comes from a woman under 30 in good health. The sample was PBMCs. The gene calls are TRBV12-3 or TRBV12-4 and TRBJ2-5, with D unresolved. CDR3 in DNA: TGTGCCAGCAGTTCAAATCATGGACCTGGGGAGACCCAGTACTTC. Translated, it gives CASSSNHGPGETQYF.